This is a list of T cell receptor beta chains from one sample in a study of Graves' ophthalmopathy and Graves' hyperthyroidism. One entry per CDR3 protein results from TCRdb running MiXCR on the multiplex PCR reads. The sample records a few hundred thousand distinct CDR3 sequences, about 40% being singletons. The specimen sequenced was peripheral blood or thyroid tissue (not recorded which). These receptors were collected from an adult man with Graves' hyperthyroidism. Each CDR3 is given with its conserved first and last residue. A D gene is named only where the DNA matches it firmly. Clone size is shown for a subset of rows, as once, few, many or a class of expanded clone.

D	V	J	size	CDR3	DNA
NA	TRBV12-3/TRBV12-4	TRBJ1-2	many	CASSPSYVGEDYGYTF	TGTGCCAGCAGCCCATCTTATGTAGGGGAAGACTATGGCTACACCTTC
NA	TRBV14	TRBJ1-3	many	CASSPRILGDTIYF	TGTGCCAGCAGCCCAAGGATTCTCGGAGACACCATATATTTT
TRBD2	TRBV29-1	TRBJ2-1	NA	CSLRGGSSYNEQFF	TGCAGCCTGCGCGGCGGGAGTTCCTACAATGAGCAGTTCTTC
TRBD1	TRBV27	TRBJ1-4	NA	CASSLTGDYEKLFF	TGTGCCAGCAGTTTGACAGGGGATTATGAAAAACTGTTTTTT
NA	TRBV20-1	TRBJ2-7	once	CSAISGERAYEQYF	TGCAGTGCCATCAGTGGGGAGAGGGCCTACGAGCAGTACTTC
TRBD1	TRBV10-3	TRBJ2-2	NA	CAINLGQGTGELFF	TGTGCCATCAACCTGGGACAGGGTACCGGGGAGCTGTTTTTT
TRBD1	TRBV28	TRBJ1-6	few	CASSRTSGGLSSPLHF	TGTGCCAGCAGCCGTACTTCAGGGGGTCTTAGTTCACCCCTCCACTTT
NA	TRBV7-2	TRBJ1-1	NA	CASSLASGLGLRPNTEAFF	TGTGCCAGCAGCTTGGCATCAGGGTTGGGACTGCGCCCCAACACTGAAGCTTTCTTT
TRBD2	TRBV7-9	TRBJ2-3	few	CASSLSGRDDTQYF	TGTGCCAGCAGCCTTAGCGGGAGGGACGATACGCAGTATTTT
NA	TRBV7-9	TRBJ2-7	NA	CASSPQHEQYF	TGTGCCAGCAGCCCGCAACATGAGCAGTACTTC
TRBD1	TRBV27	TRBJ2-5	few	CASSLSGTGKETQYF	TGTGCCAGCAGTTTATCCGGGACAGGCAAAGAGACCCAGTACTTC
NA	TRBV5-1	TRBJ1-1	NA	CASSFPPGGTEAFF	TGCGCCAGCAGCTTCCCTCCAGGTGGAACTGAAGCTTTCTTT
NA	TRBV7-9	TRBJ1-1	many	CASSDTREPTEAFF	TGTGCCAGCAGCGATACCAGGGAACCCACTGAAGCTTTCTTT
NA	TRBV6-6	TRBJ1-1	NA	CASSERPLSEAFF	TGTGCCAGCAGTGAACGGCCCCTCAGTGAAGCTTTCTTT
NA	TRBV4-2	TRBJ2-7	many	CASSQENRDYEQYF	TGTGCCAGCAGCCAAGAGAACCGGGACTACGAGCAGTACTTC
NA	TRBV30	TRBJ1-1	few	CAWSREQGSGTEAFF	TGTGCCTGGAGTAGGGAACAGGGATCGGGCACTGAAGCTTTCTTT
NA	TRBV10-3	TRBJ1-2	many	CATPSPDSAYGYTF	TGTGCCACCCCATCACCTGACAGTGCTTATGGCTACACCTTC
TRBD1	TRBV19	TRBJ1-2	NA	CASSSTGGSGYGYTF	TGTGCCAGTAGTTCCACAGGGGGGAGCGGCTATGGCTACACCTTC
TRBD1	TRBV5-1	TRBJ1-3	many	CASSLGPGGSGNTIYF	TGCGCCAGCAGCTTGGGTCCAGGGGGCTCTGGAAACACCATATATTTT
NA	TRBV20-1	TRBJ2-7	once	CSAKQGGASEQYF	TGCAGTGCAAAGCAGGGAGGTGCGAGCGAGCAGTACTTC
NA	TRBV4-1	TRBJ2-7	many	CASSQGWTALGDEQYF	TGCGCCAGCAGCCAAGGGTGGACAGCCCTAGGGGACGAGCAGTACTTC
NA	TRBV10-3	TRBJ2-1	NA	CAISELKAGASYNEQFF	TGTGCCATCAGTGAGTTAAAGGCGGGGGCCTCCTACAATGAGCAGTTCTTC
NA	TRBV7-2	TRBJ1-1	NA	CASNPYPMNTEAFF	TGTGCCAGCAATCCATACCCGATGAACACTGAAGCTTTCTTT
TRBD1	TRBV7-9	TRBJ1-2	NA	CASSLQGAQAYGYTF	TGTGCCAGCAGCTTACAGGGGGCGCAAGCCTATGGCTACACCTTC
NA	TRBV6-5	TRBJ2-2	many	CASSYDITGELFF	TGTGCCAGCAGTTATGACATTACCGGGGAGCTGTTTTTT
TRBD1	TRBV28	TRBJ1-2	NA	CASTEAQGAYGYTF	TGTGCCAGCACCGAGGCCCAGGGGGCGTATGGCTACACCTTC
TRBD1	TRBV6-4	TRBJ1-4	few	CATNGKRDREGGRTNEKLFF	TGTGCCACCAACGGAAAAAGGGACAGGGAAGGAGGAAGGACCAATGAAAAACTGTTTTTT
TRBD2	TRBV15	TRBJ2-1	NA	CATSRDQRGGDEQFF	TGTGCCACCAGCAGAGATCAGCGGGGAGGCGATGAGCAGTTCTTC
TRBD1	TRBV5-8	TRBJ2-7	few	CASSLHPPGQGVEQYF	TGTGCCAGCAGCTTGCACCCACCGGGACAGGGGGTCGAGCAGTACTTC
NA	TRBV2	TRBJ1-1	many	CANPLWGQAFF	TGTGCCAACCCCCTCTGGGGCCAAGCTTTCTTT
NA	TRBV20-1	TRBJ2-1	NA	CSARSQGYNEQFF	TGCAGTGCTAGAAGTCAGGGTTACAATGAGCAGTTCTTC
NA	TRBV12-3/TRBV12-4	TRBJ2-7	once	CAGSLSYEQYF	TGTGCCGGCTCCCTGAGTTACGAGCAGTACTTC
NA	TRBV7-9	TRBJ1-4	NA	CASSRIRAGSEKLFF	TGTGCCAGCAGCCGAATCCGGGCCGGGAGTGAAAAACTGTTTTTT
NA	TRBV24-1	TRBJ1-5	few	CATGDSNQPQHF	TGTGCCACCGGGGATAGCAATCAGCCCCAGCATTTT
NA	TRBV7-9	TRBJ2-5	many	CASSLWQGETQYF	TGTGCCAGCAGCTTATGGCAGGGGGAGACCCAGTACTTC
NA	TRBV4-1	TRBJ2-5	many	CASSQDDHRKETQYF	TGCGCCAGCAGCCAAGATGATCACAGAAAAGAGACCCAGTACTTC